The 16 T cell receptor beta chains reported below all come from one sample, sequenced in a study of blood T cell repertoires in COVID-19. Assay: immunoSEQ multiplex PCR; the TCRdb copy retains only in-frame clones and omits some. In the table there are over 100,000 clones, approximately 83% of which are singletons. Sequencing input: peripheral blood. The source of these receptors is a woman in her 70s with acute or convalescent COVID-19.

The CDR3 loop is CASSGANYNQPQHF. The CDR3 DNA sequence: TGTGCCAGCAGTGGGGCGAACTACAATCAGCCCCAGCATTTT. This chain connects TRBV21-1 to TRBJ1-5; TRBD1 is the table's D call, not checked against the DNA. TRBV21-1 is classified as a pseudogene. This CDR3 has 14 amino acids.

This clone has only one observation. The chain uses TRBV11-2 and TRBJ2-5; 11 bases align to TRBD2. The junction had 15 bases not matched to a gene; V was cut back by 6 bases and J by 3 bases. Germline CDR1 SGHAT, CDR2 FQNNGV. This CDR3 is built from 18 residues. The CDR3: CASSSRLAGSSREETQYF. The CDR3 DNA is TGTGCCAGCAGTTCCCGACTAGCGGGGTCCTCCAGGGAAGAGACCCAGTACTTC. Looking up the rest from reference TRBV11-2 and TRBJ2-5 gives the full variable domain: EAGVAQSPRYKIIEKRQSVAFWCNPISGHATLYWYQQILGQGPKLLIQFQNNGVVDDSQLPKDRFSAERLKGVDSTLKIQPAKLEDSAVYLCASSSRLAGSSREETQYFGPGTRLLVL.

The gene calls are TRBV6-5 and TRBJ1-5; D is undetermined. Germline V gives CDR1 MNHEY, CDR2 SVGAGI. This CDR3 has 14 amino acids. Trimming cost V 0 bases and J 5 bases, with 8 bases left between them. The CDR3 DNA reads TGTGCCAGCAGTTACTCGGGCAACCATCAGCCCCAGCATTTT. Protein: CASSYSGNHQPQHF.

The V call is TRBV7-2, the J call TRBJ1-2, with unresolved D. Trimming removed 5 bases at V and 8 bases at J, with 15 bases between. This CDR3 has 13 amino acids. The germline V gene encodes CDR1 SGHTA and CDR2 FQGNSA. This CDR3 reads CASSQTGSEGYTF. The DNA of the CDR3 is TGTGCCAGCAGCCAGACCGGGTCGGAGGGCTACACCTTC.

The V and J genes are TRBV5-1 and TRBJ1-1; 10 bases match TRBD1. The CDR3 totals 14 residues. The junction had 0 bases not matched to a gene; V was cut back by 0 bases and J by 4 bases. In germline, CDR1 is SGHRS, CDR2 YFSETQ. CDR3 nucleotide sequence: TGCGCCAGCAGCTTGGGGGACAGGGGCACTGAAGCTTTCTTT. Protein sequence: CASSLGDRGTEAFF. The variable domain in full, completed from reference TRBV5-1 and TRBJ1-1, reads KAGVTQTPRYLIKTRGQQVTLSCSPISGHRSVSWYQQTPGQGLQFLFEYFSETQRNKGNFPGRFSGRQFSNSRSEMNVSTLELGDSALYLCASSLGDRGTEAFFGQGTRLTVV.

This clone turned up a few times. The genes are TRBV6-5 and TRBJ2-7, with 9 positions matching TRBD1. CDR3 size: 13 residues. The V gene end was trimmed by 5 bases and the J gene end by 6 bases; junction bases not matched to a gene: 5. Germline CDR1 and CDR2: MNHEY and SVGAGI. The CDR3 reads CASSRTGEGEQYF. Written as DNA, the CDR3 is TGTGCCAGCAGTAGGACAGGGGAGGGCGAGCAGTACTTC.

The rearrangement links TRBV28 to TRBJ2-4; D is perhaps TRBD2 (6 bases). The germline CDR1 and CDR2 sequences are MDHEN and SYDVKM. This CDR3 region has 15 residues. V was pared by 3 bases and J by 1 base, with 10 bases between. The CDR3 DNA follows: TGTGCCAGCAGTTTCCTTGGAGGGGCCAAAAACATTCAGTACTTC. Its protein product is CASSFLGGAKNIQYF. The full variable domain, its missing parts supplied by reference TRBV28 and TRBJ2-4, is DVKVTQSSRYLVKRTGEKVFLECVQDMDHENMFWYRQDPGLGLRLIYFSYDVKMKEKGDIPEGYSVSREKKERFSLILESASTNQTSMYLCASSFLGGAKNIQYFGAGTRLSVL.

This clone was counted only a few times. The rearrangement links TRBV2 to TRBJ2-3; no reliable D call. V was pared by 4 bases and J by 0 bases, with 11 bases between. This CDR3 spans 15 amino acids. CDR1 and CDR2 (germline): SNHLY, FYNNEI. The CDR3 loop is CASSALPLSTDTQYF. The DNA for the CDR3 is TGTGCCAGCAGTGCTCTACCCCTTAGCACAGATACGCAGTATTTT.

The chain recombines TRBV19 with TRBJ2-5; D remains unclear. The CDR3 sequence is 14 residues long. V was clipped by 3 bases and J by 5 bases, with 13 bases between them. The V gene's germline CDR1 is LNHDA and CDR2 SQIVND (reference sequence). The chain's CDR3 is CASSISGVGETQYF. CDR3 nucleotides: TGTGCCAGTAGTATCTCGGGTGTTGGGGAGACCCAGTACTTC.

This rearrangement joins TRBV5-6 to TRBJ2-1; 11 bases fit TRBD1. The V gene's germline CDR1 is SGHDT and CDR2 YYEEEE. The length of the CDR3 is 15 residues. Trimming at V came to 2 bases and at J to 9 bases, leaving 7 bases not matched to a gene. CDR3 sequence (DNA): TGTGCCAGCAGCTTCGTGGACAGGGGGCGCAGTGAGCAGTTCTTC. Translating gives CASSFVDRGRSEQFF. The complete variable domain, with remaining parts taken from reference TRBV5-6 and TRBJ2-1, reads DAGVTQSPTHLIKTRGQQVTLRCSPKSGHDTVSWYQQALGQGPQFIFQYYEEEERQRGNFPDRFSGHQFPNYSSELNVNALLLGDSALYLCASSFVDRGRSEQFFGPGTRLTVL.

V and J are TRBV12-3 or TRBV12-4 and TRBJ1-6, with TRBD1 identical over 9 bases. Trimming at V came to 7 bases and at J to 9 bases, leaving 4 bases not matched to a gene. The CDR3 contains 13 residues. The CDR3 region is CASTPTGGSPLHF. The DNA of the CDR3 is TGTGCCAGCACACCGACAGGGGGTTCACCCCTCCACTTT.

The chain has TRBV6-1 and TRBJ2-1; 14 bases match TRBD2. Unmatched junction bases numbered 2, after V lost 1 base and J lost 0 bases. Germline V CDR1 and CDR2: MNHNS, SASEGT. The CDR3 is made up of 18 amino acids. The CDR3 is CASSEGGLAGASYNEQFF. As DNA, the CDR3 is TGTGCCAGCAGTGAAGGGGGACTAGCGGGAGCCTCCTACAATGAGCAGTTCTTC.

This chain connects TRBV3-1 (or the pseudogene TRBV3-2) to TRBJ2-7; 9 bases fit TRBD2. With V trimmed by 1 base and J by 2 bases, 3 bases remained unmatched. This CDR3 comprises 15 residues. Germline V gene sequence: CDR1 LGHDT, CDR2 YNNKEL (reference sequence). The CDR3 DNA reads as TGTGCCAGCAGCCAAGGAGCGGGAGGCCCCTACGAGCAGTACTTC. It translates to CASSQGAGGPYEQYF.

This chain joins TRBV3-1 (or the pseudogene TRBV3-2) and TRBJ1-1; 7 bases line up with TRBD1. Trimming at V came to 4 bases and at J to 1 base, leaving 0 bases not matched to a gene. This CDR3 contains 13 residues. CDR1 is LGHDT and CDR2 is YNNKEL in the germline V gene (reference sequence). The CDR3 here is CASSRQGNTEAFF. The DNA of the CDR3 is TGTGCCAGCAGCCGACAGGGGAACACTGAAGCTTTCTTT.

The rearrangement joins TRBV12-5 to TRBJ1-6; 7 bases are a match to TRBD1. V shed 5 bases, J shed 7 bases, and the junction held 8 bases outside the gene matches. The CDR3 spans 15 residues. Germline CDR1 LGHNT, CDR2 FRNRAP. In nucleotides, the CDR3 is TGTGCTAGTGGTACCCGGACAGGAGGGAATTCACCCCTCCACTTT. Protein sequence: CASGTRTGGNSPLHF.

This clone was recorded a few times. CDR3 DNA sequence: TGTGCCAGCAGCTCCGGAGGTGGACTAGCATGGAGAAATGAGCAGTTCTTC. Translated: CASSSGGGLAWRNEQFF. This chain links TRBV9 with TRBJ2-1; 8 positions match TRBD2. The CDR3 is made up of 17 amino acids. The V and J ends lost 4 bases and 7 bases, in that order; junction bases with no gene match: 16. Germline V gives CDR1 SGDLS, CDR2 YYNGEE.